One and the same sample provided the 22 T cell receptor beta chains below, sequenced in a study of T cell responses to AZD1222 COVID-19 vaccine. The method was immunoSEQ multiplex PCR; TCRdb's version includes in-frame clones alone and lacks a portion of them. The data show some 120,000 clones, with 80% to 90% seen just once and around 5.6% held by the top ten. The starting material was peripheral blood, obtained on day 0 of AZD1222 vaccination. These TCRs come from an adult in good health.

This rearrangement joins TRBV10-2 to TRBJ1-1; TRBD1 is a possible D gene (6 bases). The CDR3 runs 14 residues. Germline CDR1 is WSHSY and CDR2 is SAAADI. Trimming removed 6 bases from V and 1 base from J, with 12 bases in between. Here the CDR3 reads CASRSIQGNTEAFF. The DNA for the CDR3 is TGCGCCAGCAGGTCCATACAGGGGAACACTGAAGCTTTCTTT.

The chain is built from TRBV4-3 and TRBJ2-1; D unclear. CDR1 is LGHNA, CDR2 YSLEER, per germline. V gave up 0 bases and J gave up 2 bases, with 14 bases separating them. This CDR3 has 17 residues. The CDR3 loop reads CASSQDGSSTAYNEQFF. CDR3 DNA sequence: TGCGCCAGCAGCCAAGACGGGTCCAGTACGGCCTACAATGAGCAGTTCTTC.

V usage is TRBV6-5 and J usage is TRBJ1-1; D is unresolved. Between the trimmed V and J ends, which lost 0 bases and 1 base, there was a span of 6 bases. The CDR3 totals 14 residues. Germline V gives CDR1 MNHEY, CDR2 SVGAGI. CDR3 sequence (DNA): TGTGCCAGCAGTTACTCATTAGAGAACACTGAAGCTTTCTTT. Protein: CASSYSLENTEAFF.

The rearrangement joins TRBV5-1 to TRBJ1-6; 10 bases align to TRBD1. Germline V lookup: CDR1 SGHRS, CDR2 YFSETQ. The CDR3 is 14 amino acids. V shed 3 bases and J 10 bases; nucleotides not matched to a gene: 4. CDR3 nucleotides: TGCGCCAGCAGCTACGACAGGGGGCAGTCACCCCTCCACTTT. Protein sequence: CASSYDRGQSPLHF.

Concerning this clone itself: Other nucleotide sequences from this sample produce the same CDR3. The V call is TRBV3-1 (or the pseudogene TRBV3-2), the J call TRBJ2-3; D gene uncertain. Germline-derived CDR1 and CDR2 are LGHDT and YNNKEL (reference sequence). V was shortened by 0 bases and J by 6 bases, with 4 bases between the two germline ends. There are 12 residues in the CDR3. As DNA, the CDR3 is TGTGCCAGCAGCCAAGAGGGGGATACGCAGTATTTT. Translated: CASSQEGDTQYF.

The rearrangement uses TRBV29-1 and TRBJ1-1; the D gene is possibly TRBD1 (6 bases). Germline V gene sequence: CDR1 SQVTM, CDR2 ANQGSEA. Trimming left V 3 bases short and J 5 bases short, with 10 bases between. The CDR3 runs 12 residues. CDR3: CSVEGAGTEAFF. In DNA, the CDR3 is TGCAGCGTTGAGGGGGCCGGGACTGAAGCTTTCTTT.

V is TRBV30 and J is TRBJ1-5; 9 bases agree with TRBD1. This CDR3 region has 14 residues. The ends lost 4 bases at V and 4 bases at J; junction bases unmatched: 5. Germline CDR1 reads GTSNPN; CDR2 reads SVGIG (reference sequence). CDR3: CAWNRGLSNQPQHF. For the CDR3, the DNA is TGTGCCTGGAACAGGGGGCTCTCGAATCAGCCCCAGCATTTT.

The genes are TRBV10-3 and TRBJ2-5, with 10 nucleotides matching TRBD2. Germline CDR1 is ENHRY and CDR2 is SYGVKD. This CDR3 has 16 residues. V trimming: 4 bases; J trimming: 2 bases; junction bases outside the gene matches: 7. The CDR3 DNA reads as TGTGCCATCAGTGTCCGTGGACTAGCGGAACAAGAGACCCAGTACTTC. Translating it yields CAISVRGLAEQETQYF.

V and J are TRBV20-1 and TRBJ1-2; no clear D gene. This CDR3 spans 11 amino acids. V shed 6 bases and J shed 7 bases, with 12 bases lying between them. Germline CDR1 DFQATT, CDR2 SNEGSKA (reference sequence). The CDR3 loop reads CSANPRFGYTF. The DNA of the CDR3 is TGCAGTGCCAACCCCCGCTTTGGCTACACCTTC.

This clone was picked up one time. This CDR3 reads CASSPGSRDTEQFF. The DNA for the CDR3 is TGTGCCAGCTCACCGGGTTCACGGGATACTGAGCAGTTCTTC. J is TRBJ2-1 and V is TRBV18; D possibly corresponds to TRBD2 (5 bases). From germline, CDR1 is KGHSH and CDR2 LQKENI. The CDR3 totals 14 residues. The V end was cut by 3 bases, the J end by 9 bases, with 15 bases between.

V usage is TRBV7-3 and J usage is TRBJ1-3; D unclear. Germline V gene lookup returns CDR1 SGHTA and CDR2 FQGTGA. CDR3 length equals 16 residues. Between the trimmed V and J ends, which lost 1 base and 2 bases, there was a span of 12 bases. The CDR3 here is CASSLSPLAAGNTIYF. CDR3 bases: TGTGCCAGCAGCTTAAGCCCACTGGCTGCTGGAAACACCATATATTTT.

The J gene is TRBJ1-2, the V gene TRBV9, with D possibly TRBD1 on 5 matching bases. The germline V gene has CDR1 SGDLS and CDR2 YYNGEE. Trimming cost V 4 bases and J 8 bases, with 15 bases left between them. The CDR3 sequence is 13 residues long. As DNA, the CDR3 is TGTGCCAGCAGCCCCCGGGAGGGGAGAGGCTACACCTTC. Amino acid sequence: CASSPREGRGYTF.

V usage is TRBV4-2 and J usage is TRBJ1-1; D may be TRBD1 (5 bases). The CDR3 sequence is 13 residues long. Per the germline V gene, CDR1 is LGHNA and CDR2 is YNFKEQ. Trimming took off 1 base at V and 3 bases at J, with 6 bases between the two ends. The CDR3 nucleotides read TGTGCCAGCAGCCAAGGGGGACACACTGAAGCTTTCTTT. Its protein product is CASSQGGHTEAFF.

This clone has a single count. The J gene is TRBJ1-4, the V gene TRBV10-2; D ambiguous. Germline V gene data show CDR1 as WSHSY and CDR2 as SAAADI. The CDR3 loop spans 16 amino acids. The V and J ends lost 3 bases and 0 bases respectively, with 11 bases between them. CDR3 region: CASSDVRRTTNEKLFF. CDR3 DNA: TGCGCCAGCAGTGACGTAAGGAGAACAACTAATGAAAAACTGTTTTTT.

This clone was seen only a few times. V and J are TRBV21-1 and TRBJ2-1; the table names TRBD2, a call not compared with the DNA. TRBV21-1 corresponds to a pseudogene. This CDR3 is 18 amino acids long. CDR3 DNA sequence: TGTGCCAGCAGCAAAGCTTGGACTAGCGCTGAGAGGGGGAATGAGCAGTTCTTC. It specifies CASSKAWTSAERGNEQFF.

The genes are TRBV5-1 and TRBJ2-4; 7 bases are shared with TRBD1. The CDR3 spans 15 residues. The trim removed 2 bases at V and 3 bases at J, leaving 5 bases unmatched. Germline values: CDR1 SGHRS, CDR2 YFSETQ. The chain's CDR3 is CASSLGQAVKNIQYF. The CDR3 DNA sequence: TGCGCCAGCAGCTTAGGACAGGCGGTCAAAAACATTCAGTACTTC.

The V call is TRBV12-5, the J call TRBJ1-1; 11 nucleotides match TRBD1. The CDR3 contains 14 residues. Trimming took 3 bases from V and 11 from J; bases not matched to a gene: 8. Germline assignment: CDR1 LGHNT and CDR2 FRNRAP. The CDR3 DNA is TGTGCTAGTGGTTTAGGGGACAGGGGGTTAAGGGCTTTCTTT. Protein sequence: CASGLGDRGLRAFF.

The V call is TRBV12-3 or TRBV12-4, the J call TRBJ2-7; possible D gene TRBD2, 6 bases. V was clipped by 3 bases and J by 2 bases, with 8 bases between them. The CDR3 runs to 13 residues. CDR3 sequence (DNA): TGTGCCAGCAGTTTGGAGGGGCCCTACGAGCAGTACTTC. This translates into CASSLEGPYEQYF.

The CDR3 loop reads CASSSGSGTGELFF. The CDR3 bases are TGCGCCAGCAGCTCGGGGTCGGGCACCGGGGAGCTGTTTTTT. The genes are TRBV5-1 and TRBJ2-2; D might be TRBD2 (5 bases). Between the trimmed V and J ends, which lost 3 bases and 4 bases, there was a span of 10 bases. This CDR3 has 14 amino acids. Germline V lookup: CDR1 SGHRS, CDR2 YFSETQ.

The chain combines TRBV7-2 with TRBJ2-6, with D perhaps assigned TRBD1 or TRBD2 (5 bases each). Germline lookup yields CDR1 SGHTA and CDR2 FQGNSA. The CDR3 has 18 residues. V was cut by 4 bases and J by 0 bases, with 16 bases left in between. CDR3 DNA sequence: TGTGCCAGCAGCTCTCCGGGACGGACACCCTCTGGGGCCAACGTCCTGACTTTC. Translation: CASSSPGRTPSGANVLTF.

The chain combines TRBV2 with TRBJ1-1; D is unresolved. The germline V gene encodes CDR1 SNHLY and CDR2 FYNNEI. CDR3 size: 14 residues. Trimming pared 2 bases from V and 3 bases from J, leaving 10 bases between. The DNA of the CDR3 is TGTGCCAGCAGTGAATACGGAAAAGACACTGAAGCTTTCTTT. It is translated as CASSEYGKDTEAFF.

This chain joins TRBV3-1 (or the pseudogene TRBV3-2) and TRBJ2-6; possibly TRBD1 for D (5 bases). The germline V gene encodes CDR1 LGHDT and CDR2 YNNKEL (reference sequence). The ends were cut back, 4 bases at V and 1 base at J, with 11 bases in the middle. This CDR3 is 16 amino acids long. The CDR3 nucleotides read TGTGCCAGCAGCCGGGGCAGATTTTCTGGGGCCAACGTCCTGACTTTC. Amino acids: CASSRGRFSGANVLTF.